This entry features one T cell receptor beta chain sequence. Its target is not known. Deep sequencing aimed at 1 in 200,000 to 1 in 1 million T cells' resolution. Method: immunoSEQ multiplex PCR; TCRdb's copy keeps in-frame clones and lacks some. The data show 57,000 or so clones, roughly 49% seen once. The source of the sample is a study of cytotoxic CD8 clonotypes in ibrutinib-treated CLL. Overall study context: Enrolment comprised about a dozen relapsed/refractory and over 14 treatment-naive patients; fewer than 18 were IGHV unmutated. Overall study results and limits: Before falling back toward baseline at progression, clonality had risen at the time of ibrutinib response.

CDR1 is MDHEN and CDR2 is SYDVKM in the germline V gene. V was clipped by 3 bases and J by 5 bases, with 12 bases between them. The CDR3 sequence is 14 residues long. This sequence originates from a human donor with chronic lymphocytic leukemia. The specimen comprised PBMCs, sampled at disease progression, from a patient treated with ibrutinib. The chain combines TRBV28 with TRBJ2-3; D is undetermined. In nucleotides, the CDR3 is TGTGCCAGCAGTTTTCCCCCCCTGTTAGATACGCAGTATTTT. Amino acids: CASSFPPLLDTQYF. Complete variable domain (other parts from reference TRBV28 and TRBJ2-3): DVKVTQSSRYLVKRTGEKVFLECVQDMDHENMFWYRQDPGLGLRLIYFSYDVKMKEKGDIPEGYSVSREKKERFSLILESASTNQTSMYLCASSFPPLLDTQYFGPGTRLTVL.